This TCR beta chain was captured in a study of blood T cells in healthy people across ages. V shed 0 bases and J shed 5 bases, with 10 bases lying between them. Germline V gene lookup returns CDR1 LGHNA and CDR2 YNFKEQ. The CDR3 totals 14 residues. For every donor, a draw yielded approximately 9.8 milliliters of peripheral blood. A J-beta primer mix and a sample-barcoded 5' primer were used in a second PCR of about 7 to 11 cycles. Via MiXCR, TCRdb re-called the 5' RACE reads, giving one row per CDR3 protein. In the table there are around 620,000 distinct CDR3 sequences, about 25% of which are singletons. Study results and caveats: A greater number of naive CD4+ cells and higher diversity distinguished long-lived donors from aged donors. Across the age range, TCR beta diversity per million T cells fell in a roughly linear way.

This clonotype was seen a handful of times. Its antigen is currently unknown. The chain combines TRBV4-2 with TRBJ2-5, with D unresolved. Material: blood. The TCR originated in a woman aged 70-85 years in good health. The CDR3 DNA sequence: TGTGCCAGCAGCCAAGAGACCCCTGGGGAGACCCAGTACTTC. It yields the protein CASSQETPGETQYF.